This TCR beta chain emerged from a study of T cells in tuberculosis. Overall study: CD1B tetramers identified T cells specific for mycobacterial lipid GMM. A South African cohort included IGRA-negative adolescents, latently infected IGRA-positive adolescents and adults with active tuberculosis. Study findings and constraints: GMM-specific TCRs were nearer to active tuberculosis alpha repertoires, suggesting expansion. The TCR-beta difference was not significant; alpha differences partly reflected length.

About this clone: Its antigen is undetermined.

V dropped 7 bases and J dropped 5 bases, with 12 bases sitting between them. The V gene's germline CDR1 is KGHSH and CDR2 LQKENI. The length of the CDR3 is 13 residues. Libraries were prepared by immunoSEQ multiplex PCR; TCRdb keeps only in-frame clonotypes and omits some of them. The table has more than 30,000 clones, 94% seen once. The chain is built from TRBV18 and TRBJ1-5; a weak D match, TRBD1 (5 bases). Sequenced sample: PBMCs. This sequence was found in a donor aged 10 to 29 with latent tuberculosis or without tuberculosis infection. Some clones in this sample may be carry-over from other donors' samples. DNA for the CDR3: TGTGCCAGCTATACAGGCCGTTATCAGCCCCAGCATTTT. Its translation is CASYTGRYQPQHF.